These 21 T cell receptor beta chains came from one sample sequenced in a study of T cells expressing NK-cell markers (TCRdb year 2020). The library was obtained by 5' RACE. TCRdb records Illumina HiSeq 2000 as the sequencer. The reads, reprocessed by TCRdb, yield one row per CDR3 protein sequence and no DNA. The table for this sample lists about 380,000 distinct CDR3 sequences. Over 4% of the sample is in the top ten clones. The sequenced material came from blood T cells: a sorted CD56 or NKG2C T cell subset, CD4+ or CD8+ T cells, or bulk PBMC T cells (not recorded which). The receptor set was obtained from a man aged 18 to 69 in good health.

V is TRBV5-4 and J is TRBJ2-2; TCRdb's D call of TRBD1 is untestable without DNA. Germline values: CDR1 SGHNT, CDR2 YYREEE (reference sequence). The CDR3 is made up of 14 amino acids. The CDR3 sequence is CASSFSGWAGELFF.

The chain carries TRBV11-2 and TRBJ1-1. This CDR3 spans 14 amino acids. Germline V gene sequence: CDR1 SGHAT, CDR2 FQNNGV. CDR3 sequence reads: CASSLARVNTEAFF.

The J gene is TRBJ2-1, the V gene TRBV3-1; TCRdb gives TRBD1 as the D gene, but with no DNA this cannot be confirmed. Germline CDR1 reads LGHDT; CDR2 reads YNNKEL (reference sequence). The CDR3 is 16 residues long. CDR3 loop: CASSQGPRSSYNEQFF.

This chain connects TRBV20-1 to TRBJ2-7; the D gene TCRdb calls, TRBD1, cannot be checked with no DNA. The CDR3 extends over 15 amino acids. CDR1 is DFQATT, CDR2 SNEGSKA, per germline (reference sequence). CDR3 region: CSAIPGQLARDEQYF.

V is TRBV6-1 and J is TRBJ1-4; TCRdb calls TRBD1, which cannot be checked without DNA. Germline loops: CDR1 MNHNS, CDR2 SASEGT. The CDR3 totals 14 residues. The chain's CDR3 is CASRAQGAGEKLFF.

The chain uses TRBV5-1 and TRBJ2-5; TCRdb returns TRBD2, unconfirmable since there is no DNA. Germline V gives CDR1 SGHRS, CDR2 YFSETQ. The CDR3 spans 17 residues. The CDR3 loop is CASSFGILARGQETQYF.

J is TRBJ2-5 and V is TRBV7-6; TCRdb's assignment of TRBD1 cannot be checked, as there is no DNA. CDR1 and CDR2 (germline): SGHVS, FNYEAQ. The CDR3 length is 18 residues. CDR3 loop: CASSQEIGGLKFQETQYF.

The chain is built from TRBV6-1 and TRBJ1-1. The CDR3 runs 14 residues. From germline, CDR1 is MNHNS and CDR2 SASEGT. CDR3 residues: CASLKTGSGTEAFF.

This chain links TRBV19 with TRBJ1-4. The germline CDR1 and CDR2 sequences are LNHDA and SQIVND (reference sequence). This CDR3 contains 16 residues. CDR3: CASSLKTGGTNEKLFF.

This chain links TRBV7-3 with TRBJ2-2; no DNA is available, so the TRBD1 call from TCRdb remains unchecked. The CDR3 spans 15 residues. From germline, CDR1 is SGHTA and CDR2 FQGTGA. The CDR3 sequence: CASSLVPGYTGELFF.

This chain joins TRBV5-6 and TRBJ2-7; TCRdb outputs TRBD2, but without DNA this stays unchecked. Germline V lookup: CDR1 SGHDT, CDR2 YYEEEE. This CDR3 spans 14 amino acids. The chain's CDR3 is CASRLRGAGYEQYF.

CDR3 protein: CSARPHANTGELFF. V is TRBV20-1 and J is TRBJ2-2. The CDR3 consists of 14 residues. Germline V gene lookup returns CDR1 DFQATT and CDR2 SNEGSKA (reference sequence).

The chain joins TRBV7-9 to TRBJ2-7; the TCRdb call, TRBD1, lacks DNA for checking. The CDR3 is 11 residues long. Per germline, CDR1 SEHNR and CDR2 FQNEAQ (reference sequence). CDR3 protein: CASSNPVEQYF.

This chain joins TRBV6-1 and TRBJ1-4; the D call from TCRdb, TRBD1, cannot be confirmed without DNA. There are 13 residues in the CDR3. Germline loops: CDR1 MNHNS, CDR2 SASEGT. This chain's CDR3 is CASSFRQDEKLFF.

This chain joins TRBV14 and TRBJ2-2. The length of the CDR3 is 16 residues. Germline loops: CDR1 SGHDN, CDR2 FVKESK. The CDR3 spells CASSPRGGMWTGELFF.

The chain links TRBV5-1 to TRBJ2-1; TCRdb outputs TRBD1, but without DNA this stays unchecked. The CDR3 covers 16 residues. In germline, CDR1 is SGHRS, CDR2 YFSETQ. CDR3 in amino acids: CASSLVAGTLGNEQFF.

The J gene is TRBJ1-1, the V gene TRBV18; no DNA is available, so the TRBD1 call from TCRdb remains unchecked. The CDR3 consists of 15 residues. Germline V gives CDR1 KGHSH, CDR2 LQKENI. The CDR3 loop reads CASSPRTASLTEAFF. The entire variable domain, with the rest obtained from reference TRBV18 and TRBJ1-1, is as follows: NAGVMQNPRHLVRRRGQEARLRCSPMKGHSHVYWYRQLPEEGLKFMVYLQKENIIDESGMPKERFSAEFPKEGPSILRIQQVVRGDSAAYFCASSPRTASLTEAFFGQGTRLTVV.

The CDR3 loop reads CASSPQNTGELFF. V and J are TRBV12-3 or TRBV12-4 and TRBJ2-2. The CDR3 spans 13 residues.

The chain is built from TRBV12-3 or TRBV12-4 and TRBJ2-7; TCRdb names TRBD1, which stays unverified in the absence of DNA. The CDR3 loop spans 14 amino acids. CDR3 region: CASTPGGLSYEQYF.

The chain joins TRBV12-3 or TRBV12-4 to TRBJ1-2; TCRdb picks TRBD1, but there is no DNA to check that call. The CDR3 is made up of 12 amino acids. CDR3 sequence: CASRDRSYGYTF.

The gene calls are TRBV7-2 and TRBJ2-1; TCRdb calls TRBD2, which cannot be checked without DNA. The CDR3 is made up of 18 amino acids. Germline loops: CDR1 SGHTA, CDR2 FQGNSA. CDR3 loop: CASSLAPSGGAGYNEQFF.